This T cell receptor (beta chain) was recorded in a study of blood T cell repertoires in COVID-19. TCRdb's copy holds only in-frame clones and misses some; the assay was immunoSEQ multiplex PCR. The sample has fewer than 100,000 clones, around three quarters seen once. The CDR3 has 14 residues. V lost 4 bases, J lost 3 bases, and 10 bases lay in between. Germline V gives CDR1 MNHEY, CDR2 SVGAGI. V usage is TRBV6-5 and J usage is TRBJ2-1; tentative D call: TRBD2 (6 bases). This receptor was taken from a woman in her seventies with acute or convalescent COVID-19. Sequencing was done on a sample of peripheral blood. CDR3 region: CASSSGSLYNEQFF. The CDR3 bases are TGTGCCAGCAGTTCCGGGAGCCTCTACAATGAGCAGTTCTTC.